The 18 T cell receptor beta chains presented below share a single source sample, sequenced in a study of T cell responses to AZD1222 COVID-19 vaccine. This table comes from immunoSEQ multiplex PCR, and its TCRdb copy is limited to in-frame clones, with some not included. The sample holds over 65,000 clones, more than 70% seen once. The specimen comprised peripheral blood, sampled 28 days after the second AZD1222 dose. These receptors came from an adult who received the AZD1222 COVID-19 vaccine.

The chain is built from TRBV7-8 and TRBJ2-1; perhaps D is TRBD1 or TRBD2 (6 bases each). With 5 bases removed from V and 8 bases from J, the gap between germline ends came to 16 bases. Germline V gene lookup returns CDR1 SGHVS and CDR2 FQNEAQ. The CDR3 has 14 amino acids. The CDR3 DNA reads as TGTGCCAGCAGCCCTTCGTTGGGGGGCGATGAGCAGTTCTTC. Translated, it gives CASSPSLGGDEQFF. Drawing the rest from reference TRBV7-8 and TRBJ2-1, the complete variable domain is GAGVSQSPRYKVAKRGQDVALRCDPISGHVSLFWYQQALGQGPEFLTYFQNEAQLDKSGLPSDRFFAERPEGSVSTLKIQRTQQEDSAVYLCASSPSLGGDEQFFGPGTRLTVL.

With regard to this clone: The DNA is left out, because the CDR3 cannot be placed on it with certainty; the CDR3 is given as TCRdb lists it. The gene calls are TRBV3-1 (or the pseudogene TRBV3-2) and TRBJ2-5; TRBD2 reflects the table's D call only, with no check against the DNA. The CDR3 contains 16 residues when both ends are counted. Germline V CDR1 and CDR2: LGHDT, YNNKEL (reference sequence). The CDR3 spells CASSQAAGPNILAQYF.

V usage is TRBV9 and J usage is TRBJ1-2; D unclear. CDR3 size: 13 residues. Trimming took 0 bases from V and 1 from J, leaving 4 bases between them. The germline gives CDR1 SGDLS, CDR2 YYNGEE. The CDR3 region has the DNA TGTGCCAGCAGCGTAGAGGATAACTATGGCTACACCTTC. Translated, it gives CASSVEDNYGYTF. The full variable domain, with the rest looked up from reference TRBV9 and TRBJ1-2, is DSGVTQTPKHLITATGQRVTLRCSPRSGDLSVYWYQQSLDQGLQFLIQYYNGEERAKGNILERFSAQQFPDLHSELNLSSLELGDSALYFCASSVEDNYGYTFGSGTRLTVV.

This clone has only one observation. V is TRBV9 and J is TRBJ2-3; TRBD1 aligns across 11 bases. Trimming at V came to 3 bases and at J to 4 bases, leaving 7 bases not matched to a gene. The germline V gene has CDR1 SGDLS and CDR2 YYNGEE. The CDR3 has 16 residues. CDR3: CASSAEPGQGADTQYF. CDR3 DNA sequence: TGTGCCAGCAGCGCCGAACCGGGACAGGGGGCAGATACGCAGTATTTT.

Written as DNA, the CDR3 is TGTGCCATCAGTGAGTCATCCCTACCAGGCGATGAGCAGTTCTTC. It yields the protein CAISESSLPGDEQFF. This chain uses TRBV10-3 with TRBJ2-1; no clear D gene. Germline CDR1 and CDR2: ENHRY and SYGVKD. The CDR3 consists of 15 residues. Trimming left V 0 bases short and J 8 bases short, with 14 bases between.

The chain couples TRBV6-5 to TRBJ1-2, with a tentative D call TRBD1 (5 bases). With 8 bases removed from V and 7 bases from J, the gap between germline ends came to 23 bases. CDR3 length equals 15 residues. Germline loops: CDR1 MNHEY, CDR2 SVGAGI. CDR3 sequence reads: CASCPLGDPPRGYTF. CDR3 in DNA: TGTGCCAGCTGTCCTCTAGGGGACCCTCCCCGTGGCTACACCTTC.

The chain uses TRBV9 and TRBJ1-5; TRBD1 agrees at 7 bases. The junction had 8 bases not matched to a gene; V was cut back by 7 bases and J by 4 bases. The V gene's germline CDR1 is SGDLS and CDR2 YYNGEE. The CDR3 is made up of 14 amino acids. CDR3 in DNA: TGTGCCAGCGGCACTGGGACAGCAAATCAGCCCCAGCATTTT. It codes for CASGTGTANQPQHF.

The genes are TRBV12-3 or TRBV12-4 and TRBJ2-7; the D is unclear. V was trimmed by 5 bases and J by 4 bases, leaving 9 bases between them. This CDR3 has 12 amino acids. The CDR3 protein is CASSPNRYEQYF. In nucleotides, the CDR3 is TGTGCCAGCAGTCCAAACAGATACGAGCAGTACTTC.

J is TRBJ2-1 and V is TRBV6-5; 12 positions match TRBD2. Germline CDR1 and CDR2: MNHEY and SVGAGI. Losses at the gene ends were 0 bases for V and 5 bases for J; bases not matched to a gene: 2. The CDR3 has 16 amino acids. For the CDR3, the DNA is TGTGCCAGCAGTTACTCCGGACTAGCGGGGAACAATGAGCAGTTCTTC. Translated, it gives CASSYSGLAGNNEQFF.

This chain links TRBV7-3 with TRBJ2-7; TRBD1 agrees at 7 bases. J lost 4 bases, V lost 5 bases, and 8 bases had no gene match. From germline, CDR1 is SGHTA and CDR2 FQGTGA. The CDR3 totals 14 residues. The CDR3, as DNA: TGTGCCAGCAGCGAAGCAGGGGGTGCGTACGAGCAGTACTTC. Protein sequence: CASSEAGGAYEQYF. The full variable domain, with the rest looked up from reference TRBV7-3 and TRBJ2-7, is GAGVSQTPSNKVTEKGKYVELRCDPISGHTALYWYRQSLGQGPEFLIYFQGTGAADDSGLPNDRFFAVRPEGSVSTLKIQRTERGDSAVYLCASSEAGGAYEQYFGPGTRLTVT.

This chain links TRBV24-1 with TRBJ2-1; 10 bases map to TRBD2. Per the germline V gene, CDR1 is KGHDR and CDR2 is SFDVKD. Losses at the gene ends were 4 bases for V and 0 bases for J; bases not matched to a gene: 2. The CDR3 runs 16 residues. For the CDR3, the DNA is TGTGCCACCAGTGACCAGCGGGGGGGCTCCTACAATGAGCAGTTCTTC. Its translation: CATSDQRGGSYNEQFF.

The gene calls are TRBV28 and TRBJ1-5, with 7 bases lining up with TRBD1. V was pared by 2 bases and J by 1 base, with 11 bases of the junction left unmatched. CDR1 MDHEN and CDR2 SYDVKM come from the germline V gene. There are 18 residues in the CDR3. CDR3 sequence (DNA): TGTGCCAGCAGTTTAATGGAGAACAGGGGAGTCAGCAATCAGCCCCAGCATTTT. Protein: CASSLMENRGVSNQPQHF. The entire variable domain, with the rest obtained from reference TRBV28 and TRBJ1-5, is as follows: DVKVTQSSRYLVKRTGEKVFLECVQDMDHENMFWYRQDPGLGLRLIYFSYDVKMKEKGDIPEGYSVSREKKERFSLILESASTNQTSMYLCASSLMENRGVSNQPQHFGDGTRLSIL.

The chain links TRBV13 to TRBJ1-5; D unresolved. The CDR3 is 13 amino acids. The V end was cut by 2 bases, the J end by 4 bases, with 6 bases between. Germline V lookup: CDR1 PRHDT, CDR2 FYEKMQ (reference sequence). The CDR3 region is CASSLSGNQPQHF. CDR3 sequence (DNA): TGTGCCAGCAGCTTATCCGGAAATCAGCCCCAGCATTTT.

The chain employs TRBV6-5 and TRBJ1-6; TRBD1 might be the D (6 bases). V shed 6 bases and J shed 7 bases, with 16 bases lying between them. Germline V gene lookup returns CDR1 MNHEY and CDR2 SVGAGI. The CDR3 runs 15 residues. As DNA, the CDR3 is TGTGCCAGCAGACGGACACAGGGTCGGAATTCACCCCTCCACTTT. This codes for CASRRTQGRNSPLHF.

This chain connects TRBV5-4 to TRBJ2-7, with TRBD1 matching 7 bases. V was pared by 4 bases and J by 3 bases, with 10 bases of the junction left unmatched. Germline CDR1 is SGHNT and CDR2 is YYREEE (reference sequence). The CDR3 length is 15 residues. CDR3 region: CASSPGTADLYEQYF. CDR3 nucleotide sequence: TGTGCCAGCAGCCCCGGGACAGCGGACCTCTACGAGCAGTACTTC.

The chain carries TRBV6-6 and TRBJ2-1; TRBD2 aligns across 9 bases. The V gene end was trimmed by 6 bases and the J gene end by 2 bases; junction bases not matched to a gene: 5. The germline CDR1 and CDR2 sequences are MNHNY and SVGAGI (reference sequence). The CDR3 spans 15 residues. CDR3 amino acids: CASSLSGSPYNEQFF. CDR3 nucleotides: TGTGCCAGCAGCCTTAGCGGGAGCCCCTACAATGAGCAGTTCTTC.

The table lists this clone with a count of one. DNA of the CDR3: TGTGCCAGCAGCGTCGAGGGCACTGAGCAGTTCTTC. Translating gives CASSVEGTEQFF. The V call is TRBV9, the J call TRBJ2-1; weak D call: TRBD2 (5 bases). Germline lookup yields CDR1 SGDLS and CDR2 YYNGEE. The ends were cut back, 2 bases at V and 9 bases at J, with 9 bases in the middle. The CDR3 covers 12 residues.

V is TRBV19 and J is TRBJ2-3, with D perhaps matching TRBD1 or TRBD2 (5 bases each). V shed 6 bases and J shed 4 bases, with 23 bases lying between them. Germline V lookup: CDR1 LNHDA, CDR2 SQIVND (reference sequence). The CDR3 spans 17 residues. The CDR3 region is CASSTRLAGSRADTQYF. Written as DNA, the CDR3 is TGTGCCAGTAGCACCAGGTTAGCAGGGTCGAGGGCAGATACGCAGTATTTT.